Listed here are 15 T cell receptor beta chains from one sample, sequenced in a study of cytotoxic CD8 clonotypes in ibrutinib-treated CLL. The repertoire was sequenced with immunoSEQ multiplex PCR; TCRdb's copy has only in-frame clones and lacks some. The sample has under 200,000 clones, under 85% seen once. Sequences were derived from PBMCs, sampled after 24 months of ibrutinib treatment. The receptors were gathered from a human donor with chronic lymphocytic leukemia.

J is TRBJ2-7 and V is TRBV30; the match to TRBD1 covers 8 bases. V lost 0 bases and J lost 1; bases outside the gene matches: 5. CDR1 is GTSNPN, CDR2 SVGIG, per germline (reference sequence). This CDR3 spans 15 amino acids. CDR3: CAWSVGTGGSYEQYF. The CDR3 DNA follows: TGTGCCTGGAGTGTTGGAACAGGGGGTTCCTACGAGCAGTACTTC. Full variable domain (remainder filled in from reference TRBV30 and TRBJ2-7): SQTIHQWPATLVQPVGSPLSLECTVEGTSNPNLYWYRQAAGRGLQLLFYSVGIGQISSEVPQNLSASRPQDRQFILSSKKLLLSDSGFYLCAWSVGTGGSYEQYFGPGTRLTVT.

The rearrangement joins TRBV4-1 to TRBJ1-1; a possible D gene is TRBD1 (5 bases). The CDR3 runs 18 residues. Trimming pared 0 bases from V and 3 bases from J, leaving 20 bases between. From germline, CDR1 is MGHRA and CDR2 YSYEKL. The CDR3 reads CASSQERRGGRWDTEAFF. As DNA, the CDR3 is TGCGCCAGCAGCCAAGAGAGGAGGGGCGGTCGGTGGGACACTGAAGCTTTCTTT.

The chain carries TRBV6-5 and TRBJ1-2; a weak D match, TRBD1 (6 bases). The CDR3 contains 15 residues. CDR1 is MNHEY and CDR2 is SVGAGI in the germline V gene. V was trimmed by 0 bases and J by 7 bases, leaving 15 bases between them. CDR3 region: CASSYSYGTGSGYTF. The CDR3 DNA reads as TGTGCCAGCAGTTACTCGTATGGTACAGGGAGTGGCTACACCTTC.

V usage is TRBV7-2 and J usage is TRBJ1-1, with 8 positions matching TRBD1. Trimming removed 5 bases from V and 10 bases from J; junction bases left unmatched: 6. The length of the CDR3 is 12 residues. Germline V gene data show CDR1 as SGHTA and CDR2 as FQGNSA. Here the CDR3 DNA reads TGTGCCAGCAGCCCTACAGGGGGGGGAGCTTTCTTT. This translates into CASSPTGGGAFF.

This rearrangement joins TRBV19 to TRBJ1-6; D is unclear. V was trimmed by 8 bases and J by 7 bases, leaving 12 bases between them. The CDR3 sequence is 13 residues long. Germline values: CDR1 LNHDA, CDR2 SQIVND (reference sequence). The CDR3 loop reads CASSPVENSPLHF. The CDR3 bases are TGTGCCAGTTCCCCCGTGGAGAATTCACCCCTCCACTTT.

With respect to this clone: Compared with germline, one end of the junction differs, possibly owing to a read error. CDR3: CASSLRNQETQYF. The CDR3 region has the DNA TGTGCTAGCAGCTTACGAAACCAAGAGACCCAGTACTTC. The chain joins TRBV7-7 to TRBJ2-5; no clear D. Germline values: CDR1 SSHAT, CDR2 FNYEAQ (reference sequence). The CDR3 is 13 residues long. The complete variable domain, with remaining parts taken from reference TRBV7-7 and TRBJ2-5, reads GAGVSQSPRYKVTKRGQDVTLRCDPISSHATLYWYQQALGQGPEFLTYFNYEAQPDKSGLPSDRFSAERPEGSISTLTIQRTEQRDSAMYRCASSLRNQETQYFGPGTRLLVL.

This clone was seen only a few times. The sample carries other DNA sequences with the same CDR3. The chain uses TRBV5-1 and TRBJ2-7; D assignment may be TRBD1 or TRBD2 (5 bases each). Trimming left V 2 bases short and J 5 bases short, with 8 bases between. Per the germline V gene, CDR1 is SGHRS and CDR2 is YFSETQ. The CDR3 has 12 residues. CDR3 amino acids: CASSLEGNEQYF. CDR3 DNA: TGCGCCAGCAGCTTAGAGGGGAACGAGCAGTACTTC.

The chain links TRBV7-3 to TRBJ2-7; TRBD1 aligns across 7 bases. There are 15 residues in the CDR3. The ends lost 5 bases at V and 3 bases at J; junction bases unmatched: 10. CDR1 is SGHTA, CDR2 FQGTGA, per germline. CDR3 loop: CASSPRDRAVYEQYF. The CDR3 DNA is TGTGCCAGCAGCCCAAGAGACAGGGCGGTCTACGAGCAGTACTTC.

The chain recombines TRBV1 with TRBJ2-7; the listed D gene, TRBD1, was not tested against the DNA. TRBV1 is reported as a pseudogene. The CDR3 length is 16 residues. This CDR3 is CTSSQTLGQGRDEQYF. DNA of the CDR3: TGCACCAGCAGCCAAACCTTGGGACAGGGTCGCGACGAGCAGTACTTC.

The chain employs TRBV29-1 and TRBJ1-5; D not certain. The CDR3 contains 15 residues. Trimming took 6 bases from V and 0 from J, leaving 15 bases between them. CDR1 is SQVTM, CDR2 ANQGSEA, per germline. CDR3 region: CSVLTDGLSNQPQHF. The DNA for the CDR3 is TGCAGCGTCCTAACGGACGGCCTTAGCAATCAGCCCCAGCATTTT. Full variable domain (missing parts from reference TRBV29-1 and TRBJ1-5): SAVISQKPSRDICQRGTSLTIQCQVDSQVTMMFWYRQQPGQSLTLIATANQGSEATYESGFVIDKFPISRPNLTFSTLTVSNMSPEDSSIYLCSVLTDGLSNQPQHFGDGTRLSIL.

The chain carries TRBV11-1 and TRBJ2-7; 9 nucleotides agree with TRBD1. The V gene end was trimmed by 5 bases and the J gene end by 4 bases; junction bases not matched to a gene: 9. Per the germline V gene, CDR1 is SGHAT and CDR2 is FQDESV (reference sequence). This CDR3 is built from 15 residues. CDR3 amino acids: CASSTGLTGGYEQYF. The CDR3 DNA is TGTGCCAGCAGCACAGGATTGACAGGGGGGTACGAGCAGTACTTC.

This chain uses TRBV7-9 with TRBJ2-2, with 8 nucleotides matching TRBD1. CDR3 length equals 17 residues. Trimming removed 4 bases from V and 6 bases from J; junction bases left unmatched: 13. CDR1 is SEHNR and CDR2 is FQNEAQ in the germline V gene (reference sequence). The CDR3 spells CASSSPQGAVLSGELFF. The CDR3, as DNA: TGTGCCAGCAGCTCACCTCAGGGGGCTGTATTGTCCGGGGAGCTGTTTTTT.

V is TRBV28 and J is TRBJ1-1, with TRBD1 matching 7 bases. V was pared by 6 bases and J by 6 bases, with 7 bases of the junction left unmatched. This CDR3 region has 13 residues. Germline V gene sequence: CDR1 MDHEN, CDR2 SYDVKM. CDR3: CASRRQGRSEAFF. The CDR3 DNA sequence: TGTGCCAGCAGAAGACAGGGACGCTCTGAAGCTTTCTTT.

Concerning this clone itself: Different DNA sequences within this sample yield the same CDR3. The chain joins TRBV5-1 to TRBJ1-2; D not resolved. CDR3 length equals 13 residues. V shed 4 bases and J shed 5 bases, with 12 bases lying between them. Germline loops: CDR1 SGHRS, CDR2 YFSETQ. The CDR3 DNA reads as TGCGCCAGCAGCGTTCAGCGAAATTATGGCTACACCTTC. This sequence encodes CASSVQRNYGYTF.

J is TRBJ2-3 and V is TRBV10-3, with 7 nucleotides matching TRBD2. Germline CDR1 ENHRY, CDR2 SYGVKD. V dropped 8 bases and J dropped 0; count of bases not matched to a gene: 5. This CDR3 region has 14 residues. The CDR3 DNA is TGTGCCATCGGGGGGGAGCTTAGCACAGATACGCAGTATTTT. Protein product: CAIGGELSTDTQYF.